This T cell receptor (beta chain) was identified during a study of cytomegalovirus exposure and HLA in healthy donors. Study summary: The same platform was used for the 100 to 150 validation repertoires and the roughly 600 first-cohort repertoires, a later analysis reported. Study conclusions and caveats: For most TCR sequences rarity was the rule, although some public TCRs occurred in many donors. The study put under 200 TCR beta chains on its list as cytomegalovirus-associated.

Regarding this clone: Its cognate antigen is unknown.

The CDR3 runs to 15 residues. J lost 7 bases, V lost 11 bases, and 10 bases had no gene match. CDR1 is SGHVS and CDR2 is FQNEAQ in the germline V gene. From the approximately 110-subject validation cohort, which was separate from the roughly 680-subject first cohort, the donors were drawn. Assay: immunoSEQ multiplex PCR; the TCRdb copy retains only in-frame clones and omits some. This repertoire shows more than 110,000 clones, approximately 84% found once; its top ten account for over 1.1%. This TCR was recovered from a woman aged 25 to 45 in good health and CMV-seronegative. This chain joins TRBV7-8 and TRBJ2-2; 13 bases match TRBD2. The specimen was PBMCs. The CDR3 reads CASLRTSGGIGELFF. In DNA form, the CDR3 reads TGTGCCTCTCTGAGGACTAGCGGGGGAATCGGGGAGCTGTTTTTT.